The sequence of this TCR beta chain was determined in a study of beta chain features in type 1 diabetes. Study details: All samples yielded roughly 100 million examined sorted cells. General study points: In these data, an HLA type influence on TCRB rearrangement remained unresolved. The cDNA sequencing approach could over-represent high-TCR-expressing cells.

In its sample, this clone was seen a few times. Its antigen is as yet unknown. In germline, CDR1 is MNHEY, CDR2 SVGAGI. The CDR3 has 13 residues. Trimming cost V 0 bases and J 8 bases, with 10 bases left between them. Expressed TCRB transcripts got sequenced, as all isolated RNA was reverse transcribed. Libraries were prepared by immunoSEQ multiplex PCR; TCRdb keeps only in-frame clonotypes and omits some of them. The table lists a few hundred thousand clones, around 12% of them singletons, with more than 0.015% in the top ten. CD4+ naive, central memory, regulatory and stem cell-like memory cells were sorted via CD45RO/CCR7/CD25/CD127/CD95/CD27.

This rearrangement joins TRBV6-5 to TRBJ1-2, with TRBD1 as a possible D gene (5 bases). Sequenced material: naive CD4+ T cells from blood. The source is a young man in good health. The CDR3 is CASSYSREVGYTF. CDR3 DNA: TGTGCCAGCAGTTACTCCAGGGAGGTGGGCTACACCTTC.